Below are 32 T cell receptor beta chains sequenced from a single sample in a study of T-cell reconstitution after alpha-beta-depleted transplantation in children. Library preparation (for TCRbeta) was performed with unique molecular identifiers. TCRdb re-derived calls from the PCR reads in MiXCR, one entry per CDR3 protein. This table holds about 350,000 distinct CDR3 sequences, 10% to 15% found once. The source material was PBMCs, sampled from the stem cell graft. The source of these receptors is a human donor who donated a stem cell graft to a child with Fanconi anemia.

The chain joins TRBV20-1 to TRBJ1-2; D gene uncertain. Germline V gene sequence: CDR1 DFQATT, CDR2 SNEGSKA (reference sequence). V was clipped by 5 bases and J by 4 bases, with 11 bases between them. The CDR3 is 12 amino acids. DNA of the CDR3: TGCAGTGCTTATGACCAAATCTATGGCTACACCTTC. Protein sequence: CSAYDQIYGYTF.

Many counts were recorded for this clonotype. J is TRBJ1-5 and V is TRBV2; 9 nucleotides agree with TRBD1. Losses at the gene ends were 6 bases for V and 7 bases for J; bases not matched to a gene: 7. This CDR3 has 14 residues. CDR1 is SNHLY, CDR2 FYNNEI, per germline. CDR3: CASRAGTGWQPQHF. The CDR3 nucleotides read TGTGCCAGCAGGGCCGGGACAGGGTGGCAGCCCCAGCATTTT.

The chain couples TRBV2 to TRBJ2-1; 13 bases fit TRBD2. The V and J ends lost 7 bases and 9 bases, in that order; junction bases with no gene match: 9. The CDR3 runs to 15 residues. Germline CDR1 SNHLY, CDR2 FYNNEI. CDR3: CASTPLAGGQSEQFF. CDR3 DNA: TGTGCCAGCACGCCACTAGCGGGGGGGCAAAGTGAGCAGTTCTTC. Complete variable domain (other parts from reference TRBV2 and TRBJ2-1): EPEVTQTPSHQVTQMGQEVILRCVPISNHLYFYWYRQILGQKVEFLVSFYNNEISEKSEIFDDQFSVERPDGSNFTLKIRSTKLEDSAMYFCASTPLAGGQSEQFFGPGTRLTVL.

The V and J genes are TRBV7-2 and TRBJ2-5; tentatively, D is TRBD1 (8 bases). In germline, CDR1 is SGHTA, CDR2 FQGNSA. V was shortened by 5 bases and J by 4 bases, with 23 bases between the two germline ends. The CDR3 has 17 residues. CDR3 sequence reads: CASSRGGDRTFVETQYF. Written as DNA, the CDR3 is TGTGCCAGCAGCCGAGGGGGGGACAGGACCTTCGTAGAGACCCAGTACTTC.

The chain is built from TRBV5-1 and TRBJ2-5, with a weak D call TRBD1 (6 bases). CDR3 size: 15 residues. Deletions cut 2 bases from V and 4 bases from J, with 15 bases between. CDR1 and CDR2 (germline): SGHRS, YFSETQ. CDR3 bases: TGCGCCAGCAGCTTCGGGTTCCAGGGGTCAGAGACCCAGTACTTC. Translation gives CASSFGFQGSETQYF.

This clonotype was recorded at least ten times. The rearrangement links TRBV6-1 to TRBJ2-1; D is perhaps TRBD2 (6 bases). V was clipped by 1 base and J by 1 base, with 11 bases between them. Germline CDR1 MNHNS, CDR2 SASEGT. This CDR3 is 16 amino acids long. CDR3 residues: CASSEGAGGSYNEQFF. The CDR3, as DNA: TGTGCCAGCAGTGAAGGGGCAGGAGGGTCCTACAATGAGCAGTTCTTC.

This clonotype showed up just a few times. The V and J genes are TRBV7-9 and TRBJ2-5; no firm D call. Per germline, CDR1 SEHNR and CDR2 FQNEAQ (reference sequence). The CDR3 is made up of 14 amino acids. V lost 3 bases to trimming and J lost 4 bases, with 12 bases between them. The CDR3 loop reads CASSLGRQGETQYF. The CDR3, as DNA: TGTGCCAGCAGCTTGGGCAGACAAGGAGAGACCCAGTACTTC. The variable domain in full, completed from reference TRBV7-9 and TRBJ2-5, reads DTGVSQNPRHKITKRGQNVTFRCDPISEHNRLYWYRQTLGQGPEFLTYFQNEAQLEKSRLLSDRFSAERPKGSFSTLEIQRTEQGDSAMYLCASSLGRQGETQYFGPGTRLLVL.

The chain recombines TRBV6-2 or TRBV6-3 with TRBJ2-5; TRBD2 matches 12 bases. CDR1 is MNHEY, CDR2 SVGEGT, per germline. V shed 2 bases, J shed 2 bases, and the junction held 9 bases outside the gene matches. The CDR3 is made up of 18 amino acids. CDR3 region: CASSYGLAGGASQETQYF. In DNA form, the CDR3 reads TGTGCCAGCAGTTACGGCCTAGCGGGGGGGGCTTCGCAAGAGACCCAGTACTTC.

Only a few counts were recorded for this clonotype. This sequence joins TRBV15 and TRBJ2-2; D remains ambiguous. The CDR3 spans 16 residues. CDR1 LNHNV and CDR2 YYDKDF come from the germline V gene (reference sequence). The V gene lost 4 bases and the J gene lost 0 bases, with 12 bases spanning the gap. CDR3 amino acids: CATSKLQFANTGELFF. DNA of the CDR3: TGTGCCACCAGCAAGCTACAGTTCGCGAACACCGGGGAGCTGTTTTTT.

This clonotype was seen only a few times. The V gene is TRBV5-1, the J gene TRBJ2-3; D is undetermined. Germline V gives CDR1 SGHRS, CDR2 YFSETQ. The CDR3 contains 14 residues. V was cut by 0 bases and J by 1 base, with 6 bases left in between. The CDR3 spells CASSLGTRTDTQYF. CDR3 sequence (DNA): TGCGCCAGCAGCTTGGGTACACGCACAGATACGCAGTATTTT.

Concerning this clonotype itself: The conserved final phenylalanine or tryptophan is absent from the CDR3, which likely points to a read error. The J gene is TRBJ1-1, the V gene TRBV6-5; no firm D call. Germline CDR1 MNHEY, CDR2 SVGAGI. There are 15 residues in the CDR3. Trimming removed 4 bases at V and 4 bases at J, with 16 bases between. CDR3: CASSSPQSWGTEAFS. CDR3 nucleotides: TGTGCCAGCAGTTCCCCACAATCCTGGGGCACTGAAGCTTTCTCT.

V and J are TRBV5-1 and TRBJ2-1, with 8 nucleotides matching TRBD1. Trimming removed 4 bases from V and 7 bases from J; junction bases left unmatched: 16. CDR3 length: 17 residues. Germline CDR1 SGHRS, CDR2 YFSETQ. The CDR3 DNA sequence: TGCGCCAGCAGCCTACACAGGGGGAAAGCGTTAAGGAATGAGCAGTTCTTC. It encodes CASSLHRGKALRNEQFF.

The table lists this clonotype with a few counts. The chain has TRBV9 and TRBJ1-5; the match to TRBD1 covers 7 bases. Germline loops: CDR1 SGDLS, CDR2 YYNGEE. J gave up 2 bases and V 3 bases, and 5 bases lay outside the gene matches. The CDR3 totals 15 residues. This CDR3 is CASSAGTAGNQPQHF. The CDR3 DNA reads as TGTGCCAGCAGCGCCGGGACAGCGGGCAATCAGCCCCAGCATTTT.

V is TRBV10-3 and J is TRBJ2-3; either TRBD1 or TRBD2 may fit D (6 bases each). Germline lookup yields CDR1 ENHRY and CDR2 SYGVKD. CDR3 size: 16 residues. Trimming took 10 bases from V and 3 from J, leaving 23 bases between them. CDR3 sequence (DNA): TGTGCCACCGCCCGACCCCGGGGGCAGGGTACAGATACGCAGTATTTT. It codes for CATARPRGQGTDTQYF.

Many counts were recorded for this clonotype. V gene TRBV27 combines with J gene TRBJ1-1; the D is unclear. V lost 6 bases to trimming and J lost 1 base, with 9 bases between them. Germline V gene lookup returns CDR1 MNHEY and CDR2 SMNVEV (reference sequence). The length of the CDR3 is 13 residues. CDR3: CASSTSGNTEAFF. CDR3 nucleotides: TGTGCCAGCAGCACTTCAGGGAACACTGAAGCTTTCTTT.

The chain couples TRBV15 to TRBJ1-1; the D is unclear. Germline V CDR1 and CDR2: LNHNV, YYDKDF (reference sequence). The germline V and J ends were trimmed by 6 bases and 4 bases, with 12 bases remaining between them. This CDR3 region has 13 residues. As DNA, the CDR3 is TGTGCCACCAGGGAAGGAGGTACCACTGAAGCTTTCTTT. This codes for CATREGGTTEAFF.

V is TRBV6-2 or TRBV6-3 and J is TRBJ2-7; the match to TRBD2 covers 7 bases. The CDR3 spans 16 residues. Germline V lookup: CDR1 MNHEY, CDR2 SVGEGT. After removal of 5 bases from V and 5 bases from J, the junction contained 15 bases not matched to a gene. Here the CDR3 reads CASSPNKWEGIHEQYF. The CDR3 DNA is TGTGCCAGCAGTCCGAATAAGTGGGAGGGTATCCACGAGCAGTACTTC.

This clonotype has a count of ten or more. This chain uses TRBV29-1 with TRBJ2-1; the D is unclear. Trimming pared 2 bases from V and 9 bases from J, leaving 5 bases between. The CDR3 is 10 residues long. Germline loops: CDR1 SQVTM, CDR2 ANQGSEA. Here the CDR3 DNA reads TGCAGCGTTGAAAACATTGAGCAGTTCTTC. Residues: CSVENIEQFF.

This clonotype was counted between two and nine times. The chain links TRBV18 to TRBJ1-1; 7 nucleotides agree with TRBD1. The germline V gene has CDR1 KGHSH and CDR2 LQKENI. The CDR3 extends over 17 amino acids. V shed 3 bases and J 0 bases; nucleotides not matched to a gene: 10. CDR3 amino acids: CASSPLGQSNLNTEAFF. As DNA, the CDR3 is TGTGCCAGCTCACCCCTGGGACAGTCCAACCTGAACACTGAAGCTTTCTTT.

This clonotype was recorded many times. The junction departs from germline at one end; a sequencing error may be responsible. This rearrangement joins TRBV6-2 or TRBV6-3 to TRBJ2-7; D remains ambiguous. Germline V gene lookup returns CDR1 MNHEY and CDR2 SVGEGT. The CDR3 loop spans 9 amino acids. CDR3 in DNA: TGTGCCAGCGGTTACGAGCAGTACTTC. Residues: CASGYEQYF.

The CDR3: CASSQLQGFAEQYF. DNA for the CDR3: TGCGCCAGCAGCCAGCTACAGGGGTTCGCCGAGCAGTACTTC. This chain uses TRBV4-3 with TRBJ2-7; 7 nucleotides agree with TRBD1. CDR1 is LGHNA, CDR2 YSLEER, per germline. V was clipped by 3 bases and J by 6 bases; unmatched bases: 8. This CDR3 is 14 amino acids long.

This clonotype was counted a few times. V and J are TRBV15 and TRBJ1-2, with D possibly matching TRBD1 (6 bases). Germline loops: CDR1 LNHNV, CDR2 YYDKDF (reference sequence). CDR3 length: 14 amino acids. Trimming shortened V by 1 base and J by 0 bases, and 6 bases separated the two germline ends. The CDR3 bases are TGTGCCACCAGCAGAGCAGGGGCTAACTATGGCTACACCTTC. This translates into CATSRAGANYGYTF.

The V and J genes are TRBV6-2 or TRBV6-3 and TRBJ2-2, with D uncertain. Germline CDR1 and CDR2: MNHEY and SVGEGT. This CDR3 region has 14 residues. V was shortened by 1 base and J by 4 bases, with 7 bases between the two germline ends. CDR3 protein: CASSYFGGTGELFF. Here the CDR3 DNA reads TGTGCCAGCAGTTACTTTGGTGGCACCGGGGAGCTGTTTTTT.

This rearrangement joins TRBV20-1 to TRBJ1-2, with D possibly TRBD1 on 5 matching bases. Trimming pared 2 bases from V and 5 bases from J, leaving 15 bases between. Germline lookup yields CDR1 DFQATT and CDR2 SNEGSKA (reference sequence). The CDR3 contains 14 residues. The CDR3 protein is CSARPQAGWYGYTF. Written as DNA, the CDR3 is TGCAGTGCTAGACCGCAGGCAGGGTGGTATGGCTACACCTTC.

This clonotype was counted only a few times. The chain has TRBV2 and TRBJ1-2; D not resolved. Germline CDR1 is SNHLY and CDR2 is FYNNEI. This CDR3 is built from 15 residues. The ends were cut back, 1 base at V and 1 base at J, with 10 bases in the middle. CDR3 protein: CASSEGVRSNYGYTF. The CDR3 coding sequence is TGTGCCAGCAGTGAAGGGGTGCGCAGTAACTATGGCTACACCTTC.

The CDR3: CASSVLGGTLNTGELFF. The CDR3 DNA reads TGCGCCAGCAGTGTCCTGGGCGGGACACTTAACACCGGGGAGCTGTTTTTT. V is TRBV10-2 and J is TRBJ2-2; D tentatively reads TRBD1 or TRBD2 (6 bases each). The CDR3 contains 17 residues. Germline assignment: CDR1 WSHSY and CDR2 SAAADI. The ends were cut back, 4 bases at V and 2 bases at J, with 17 bases in the middle.

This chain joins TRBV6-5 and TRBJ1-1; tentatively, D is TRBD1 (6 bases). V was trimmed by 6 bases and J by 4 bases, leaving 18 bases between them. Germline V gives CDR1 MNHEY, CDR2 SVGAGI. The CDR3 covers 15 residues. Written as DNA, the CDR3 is TGTGCCAGCAGGTACAGGGAGGCCCCCCCCACTGAAGCTTTCTTT. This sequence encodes CASRYREAPPTEAFF.

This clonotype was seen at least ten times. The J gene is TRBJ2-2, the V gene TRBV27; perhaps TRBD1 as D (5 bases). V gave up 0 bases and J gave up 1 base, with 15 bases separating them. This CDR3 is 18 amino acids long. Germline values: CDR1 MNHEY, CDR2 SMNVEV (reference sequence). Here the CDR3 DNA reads TGTGCCAGCAGTTTATCCCTCCAACAGGTGTGGAACACCGGGGAGCTGTTTTTT. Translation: CASSLSLQQVWNTGELFF.

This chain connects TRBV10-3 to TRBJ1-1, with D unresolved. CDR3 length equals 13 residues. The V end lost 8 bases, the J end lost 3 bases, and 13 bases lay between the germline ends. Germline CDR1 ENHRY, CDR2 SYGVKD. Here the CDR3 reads CAISSWGDTEAFF. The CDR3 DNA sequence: TGTGCCATCTCTTCTTGGGGAGACACTGAAGCTTTCTTT.

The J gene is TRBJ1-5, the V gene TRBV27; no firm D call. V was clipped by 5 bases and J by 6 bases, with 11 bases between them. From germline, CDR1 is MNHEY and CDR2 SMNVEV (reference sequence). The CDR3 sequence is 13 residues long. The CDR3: CASSPSGAQPQHF. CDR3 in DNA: TGTGCCAGCAGTCCCTCCGGCGCTCAGCCCCAGCATTTT.

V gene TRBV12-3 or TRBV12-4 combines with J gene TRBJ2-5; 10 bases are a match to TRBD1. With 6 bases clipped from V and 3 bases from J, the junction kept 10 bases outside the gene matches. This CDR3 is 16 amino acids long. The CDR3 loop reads CASRGGIGQGEETQYF. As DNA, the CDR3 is TGTGCCAGCAGGGGCGGGATCGGACAGGGGGAAGAGACCCAGTACTTC.

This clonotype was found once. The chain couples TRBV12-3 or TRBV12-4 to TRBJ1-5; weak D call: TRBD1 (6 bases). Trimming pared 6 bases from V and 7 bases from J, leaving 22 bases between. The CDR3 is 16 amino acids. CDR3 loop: CASRSTGTGATQPQHF. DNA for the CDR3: TGTGCCAGCAGGTCGACCGGGACGGGGGCTACGCAGCCCCAGCATTTT.